A single sample is the source of the 25 T cell receptor beta chains below, sequenced in a study of technical replicates of blood from a few donors. Profiled with immunoSEQ multiplex PCR; TCRdb holds only in-frame clones, not every one. The table includes some 70,000 clones, nearly 97% detected once. Sequencing input: T cells isolated from PBMCs. Receptor source: a human donor in good health.

The chain uses TRBV5-4 and TRBJ2-7; 11 nucleotides line up with TRBD2. Looked up from germline, CDR1 is SGHNT and CDR2 is YYREEE (reference sequence). V gave up 4 bases and J gave up 5 bases; unmatched junction bases: 8. The CDR3 has 15 residues. CDR3 nucleotide sequence: TGTGCCAGCAGCCAAATGACTAGCGGGATCGACGAGCAGTACTTC. Translation: CASSQMTSGIDEQYF.

V usage is TRBV7-9 and J usage is TRBJ2-7; possible D gene TRBD2, 6 bases. The CDR3 length is 17 residues. Germline V CDR1 and CDR2: SEHNR, FQNEAQ (reference sequence). Trimming stripped 7 bases from V and 2 bases from J, with 24 bases between. CDR3 protein: CASTPPGSGVLTYEQYF. The DNA of the CDR3 is TGTGCCAGCACCCCCCCCGGGAGCGGAGTCCTGACCTACGAGCAGTACTTC. The variable domain in full, with the rest retrieved from reference TRBV7-9 and TRBJ2-7, is DTGVSQNPRHKITKRGQNVTFRCDPISEHNRLYWYRQTLGQGPEFLTYFQNEAQLEKSRLLSDRFSAERPKGSFSTLEIQRTEQGDSAMYLCASTPPGSGVLTYEQYFGPGTRLTVT.

The chain carries TRBV7-9 and TRBJ2-7, with TRBD1 matching 7 bases. Germline V gives CDR1 SEHNR, CDR2 FQNEAQ (reference sequence). Trimming took 8 bases from V and 2 from J; bases not matched to a gene: 15. The CDR3 is 16 amino acids. CDR3 sequence: CASPIGDSPDPYEQYF. CDR3 bases: TGTGCCAGCCCGATAGGGGACAGCCCCGACCCCTACGAGCAGTACTTC.

J is TRBJ1-5 and V is TRBV19, with a possible D match to TRBD1 (5 bases). This CDR3 is built from 15 residues. V lost 5 bases to trimming and J lost 0 bases, with 11 bases between them. Germline assignment: CDR1 LNHDA and CDR2 SQIVND (reference sequence). The CDR3 DNA follows: TGTGCCAGTAGTGACTGGGGCGTTAGCAATCAGCCCCAGCATTTT. As protein: CASSDWGVSNQPQHF.

This sequence joins TRBV21-1 and TRBJ2-5; the D call TRBD1 from the table was never checked on the DNA. TRBV21-1 corresponds to a pseudogene. The CDR3 has 13 residues. In nucleotides, the CDR3 is TGTGCCAGCAGCAAAGGAACAAAAGAGACCCAGTACTTC. This encodes CASSKGTKETQYF.

V usage is TRBV28 and J usage is TRBJ1-3; D is uncertain. Germline-derived CDR1 and CDR2 are MDHEN and SYDVKM. Trimming cost V 6 bases and J 0 bases, with 12 bases left between them. This CDR3 has 15 amino acids. CDR3 DNA: TGTGCCAGCAGGCCGGAGAGAGCCTCTGGAAACACCATATATTTT. Amino acids: CASRPERASGNTIYF.

V is TRBV4-1 and J is TRBJ2-5, with TRBD2 identical over 13 bases. The CDR3 sequence is 17 residues long. The junction had 9 bases not matched to a gene; V was cut back by 3 bases and J by 5 bases. Germline CDR1 reads MGHRA; CDR2 reads YSYEKL. In DNA, the CDR3 is TGCGCCAGCAGCCAGGGGACTAGCGGGATCCTCTCCGAGACCCAGTACTTC. Translation gives CASSQGTSGILSETQYF.

The gene calls are TRBV29-1 and TRBJ2-2; D is uncertain. The CDR3 covers 13 residues. V lost 6 bases and J 5 bases, leaving 13 bases between the germline ends. The germline gives CDR1 SQVTM, CDR2 ANQGSEA. The DNA of the CDR3 is TGCAGCGTCGTGAATGTCGGGACCGGGGAGCTGTTTTTT. It specifies CSVVNVGTGELFF.

This chain links TRBV5-1 with TRBJ2-7, with TRBD1 as a possible D gene (6 bases). This CDR3 is 14 amino acids long. Germline-derived CDR1 and CDR2 are SGHRS and YFSETQ. The CDR3 nucleotides read TGCGCTAGCCAGTTATCAGGGGACGCCTACGAGCAGTACTTC. This translates into CASQLSGDAYEQYF.

The genes are TRBV11-2 and TRBJ2-7, with 8 bases lining up with TRBD1. Looked up from germline, CDR1 is SGHAT and CDR2 is FQNNGV. After removal of 5 bases from V and 3 bases from J, the junction contained 9 bases not matched to a gene. This CDR3 has 15 residues. CDR3: CASSLNRDRSYEQYF. As DNA, the CDR3 is TGTGCCAGCAGCCTCAACCGGGACAGGAGCTACGAGCAGTACTTC.

DNA for the CDR3: TGTGCCAGCAGCACGACTAGCGGGGGGCACAATGAGCAGTTCTTC. This encodes CASSTTSGGHNEQFF. The chain links TRBV7-9 to TRBJ2-1; TRBD2 matches 13 bases. CDR3 length: 15 amino acids. After removal of 5 bases from V and 5 bases from J, the junction contained 3 bases not matched to a gene. The germline gives CDR1 SEHNR, CDR2 FQNEAQ (reference sequence).

The V call is TRBV2, the J call TRBJ2-7; TRBD1 agrees at 8 bases. CDR1 SNHLY and CDR2 FYNNEI come from the germline V gene. Unmatched junction bases numbered 3, after V lost 7 bases and J lost 1 base. There are 13 residues in the CDR3. The CDR3 loop is CASTDRVSYEQYF. The DNA of the CDR3 is TGTGCCAGCACGGACAGGGTATCCTACGAGCAGTACTTC. Combining the CDR3 with reference TRBV2 and TRBJ2-7 gives the whole variable domain EPEVTQTPSHQVTQMGQEVILRCVPISNHLYFYWYRQILGQKVEFLVSFYNNEISEKSEIFDDQFSVERPDGSNFTLKIRSTKLEDSAMYFCASTDRVSYEQYFGPGTRLTVT.

This chain links TRBV28 with TRBJ2-3, with 11 bases aligning to TRBD2. The V segment lost 3 bases and the J segment 0 bases; nucleotides outside the gene matches: 14. This CDR3 comprises 20 residues. CDR1 and CDR2 from the germline V gene are MDHEN and SYDVKM. CDR3 in DNA: TGTGCCAGCAGTTTTATGTTAGGGACGGGACTAGCGGAAAGCACAGATACGCAGTATTTT. Translated, it gives CASSFMLGTGLAESTDTQYF. The full variable domain, its missing parts supplied by reference TRBV28 and TRBJ2-3, is DVKVTQSSRYLVKRTGEKVFLECVQDMDHENMFWYRQDPGLGLRLIYFSYDVKMKEKGDIPEGYSVSREKKERFSLILESASTNQTSMYLCASSFMLGTGLAESTDTQYFGPGTRLTVL.

This clone has a single count. The V gene is TRBV5-1, the J gene TRBJ2-2; TRBD1 agrees at 7 bases. Germline CDR1 is SGHRS and CDR2 is YFSETQ. There are 14 residues in the CDR3. Unmatched junction bases numbered 4, after V lost 4 bases and J lost 4 bases. The CDR3 spells CASSPDRRTGELFF. The CDR3 nucleotides are TGCGCCAGCAGCCCGGACAGGCGCACCGGGGAGCTGTTTTTT.

This clone was counted only a few times. CDR3: CASSTGQYSPLHF. The CDR3 coding sequence is TGTGCCAGTAGTACAGGACAGTATTCACCCCTCCACTTT. The chain has TRBV19 and TRBJ1-6; a weak D match, TRBD1 (6 bases). Germline V gene sequence: CDR1 LNHDA, CDR2 SQIVND (reference sequence). V lost 4 bases to trimming and J lost 8 bases, with 9 bases between them. This CDR3 contains 13 residues.

The rearrangement links TRBV29-1 to TRBJ1-2; TRBD1 matches at 8 bases. This CDR3 is built from 15 residues. V shed 6 bases and J 5 bases; nucleotides not matched to a gene: 14. Looked up from germline, CDR1 is SQVTM and CDR2 is ANQGSEA. The CDR3 is CSVKHSRGPLYGYTF. The CDR3 bases are TGCAGCGTAAAACATTCCAGGGGGCCTTTGTATGGCTACACCTTC.

The V and J genes are TRBV6-1 and TRBJ2-5; weak D call: TRBD2 (5 bases). The CDR3 totals 13 residues. Trimming cost V 3 bases and J 4 bases, with 9 bases left between them. Germline loops: CDR1 MNHNS, CDR2 SASEGT. CDR3 residues: CASSDTGIETQYF. Written as DNA, the CDR3 is TGTGCCAGCAGTGATACGGGAATAGAGACCCAGTACTTC.

The rearrangement uses TRBV10-3 and TRBJ2-7; 14 nucleotides line up with TRBD2. After removal of 6 bases from V and 6 bases from J, the junction contained 7 bases not matched to a gene. Germline CDR1 ENHRY, CDR2 SYGVKD. This CDR3 region has 15 residues. In DNA, the CDR3 is TGTGCCATCAGAGAGGGACTAGCGGGAGAATCCGAGCAGTACTTC. The encoded protein is CAIREGLAGESEQYF.

The chain carries TRBV6-6 and TRBJ2-5, with TRBD1 matching 10 bases. J lost 7 bases, V lost 6 bases, and 8 bases had no gene match. CDR1 is MNHNY and CDR2 is SVGAGI in the germline V gene (reference sequence). The CDR3 covers 14 residues. CDR3 residues: CASSYGTGEGTQYF. The CDR3 nucleotides read TGTGCCAGCAGCTACGGGACAGGGGAGGGGACCCAGTACTTC.

This clone was recorded once. The V gene is TRBV5-1, the J gene TRBJ1-5; D unresolved. V lost 0 bases and J 4 bases, leaving 8 bases between the germline ends. Germline CDR1 reads SGHRS; CDR2 reads YFSETQ. This CDR3 region has 14 residues. CDR3 protein: CASSLGEGNQPQHF. The DNA of the CDR3 is TGCGCCAGCAGCTTGGGAGAGGGAAATCAGCCCCAGCATTTT.

The chain recombines TRBV19 with TRBJ2-4, with TRBD1 as a possible D gene (6 bases). Trimming cost V 2 bases and J 8 bases, with 16 bases left between them. The CDR3 has 15 amino acids. Per germline, CDR1 LNHDA and CDR2 SQIVND (reference sequence). In nucleotides, the CDR3 is TGTGCCAGTAGTATAATCTCAGGGGCAGCGGACATTCAGTACTTC. It yields the protein CASSIISGAADIQYF.

This chain links TRBV29-1 with TRBJ1-1, with 9 bases identical to TRBD1. After removal of 1 base from V and 4 bases from J, the junction contained 13 bases not matched to a gene. CDR1 SQVTM and CDR2 ANQGSEA come from the germline V gene. CDR3 length equals 17 residues. CDR3 residues: CSVEGHRGHPPGTEAFF. DNA for the CDR3: TGCAGCGTTGAAGGGCACAGGGGGCACCCTCCTGGCACTGAAGCTTTCTTT. The full variable domain, its missing parts supplied by reference TRBV29-1 and TRBJ1-1, is SAVISQKPSRDICQRGTSLTIQCQVDSQVTMMFWYRQQPGQSLTLIATANQGSEATYESGFVIDKFPISRPNLTFSTLTVSNMSPEDSSIYLCSVEGHRGHPPGTEAFFGQGTRLTVV.

V and J are TRBV19 and TRBJ1-1; possibly TRBD1 for D (5 bases). This CDR3 region has 14 residues. The germline CDR1 and CDR2 sequences are LNHDA and SQIVND (reference sequence). V was trimmed by 4 bases and J by 4 bases, leaving 13 bases between them. The CDR3 loop is CASSTPGLSTEAFF. Here the CDR3 DNA reads TGTGCCAGTAGTACCCCGGGACTTTCCACTGAAGCTTTCTTT.

The CDR3 DNA reads TGTGCCAGCAGTCATGAGAGGACAGGGGTCGGATACGAGCAGTACTTC. The encoded protein is CASSHERTGVGYEQYF. The chain employs TRBV7-8 and TRBJ2-7, with 9 bases matching TRBD1. The junction had 13 bases not matched to a gene; V was cut back by 6 bases and J by 4 bases. CDR3 length: 16 amino acids. Germline CDR1 and CDR2: SGHVS and FQNEAQ.

The chain couples TRBV18 to TRBJ2-7; possible D gene TRBD2, 5 bases. The V gene lost 6 bases and the J gene lost 1 base, with 13 bases spanning the gap. Germline V gives CDR1 KGHSH, CDR2 LQKENI. This CDR3 region has 14 residues. In nucleotides, the CDR3 is TGTGCCAGCTCGCCCGGGATAAGTTCCTACGAGCAGTACTTC. Its protein is CASSPGISSYEQYF.